What follows is one TCR beta chain and its context. The data are from a study of cytomegalovirus exposure and HLA in healthy donors. This CDR3 contains 15 residues. Germline values: CDR1 SGDLS, CDR2 YYNGEE. Deletions cut 2 bases from V and 10 bases from J, with 19 bases between. Those who donated were healthy bone marrow donors. PCR employed 60 Vbeta and 13 Jbeta primers. Clones were read by immunoSEQ multiplex PCR, and TCRdb kept only the in-frame ones, dropping some. This sample has over 100,000 clones; 70% to 85% occur once, and the top ten carry 1.5%. The clonotype comes from a female donor in good health and CMV-seronegative. Sequencing was done on a sample of PBMCs. The J gene is TRBJ2-1, the V gene TRBV9; D may be TRBD1 (6 bases). The CDR3 is CASSVGLRGLEEQFF. In nucleotides, the CDR3 is TGTGCCAGCAGCGTCGGACTTAGGGGGTTAGAAGAGCAGTTCTTC. Supplemented by reference TRBV9 and TRBJ2-1, the full variable domain reads DSGVTQTPKHLITATGQRVTLRCSPRSGDLSVYWYQQSLDQGLQFLIQYYNGEERAKGNILERFSAQQFPDLHSELNLSSLELGDSALYFCASSVGLRGLEEQFFGPGTRLTVL.